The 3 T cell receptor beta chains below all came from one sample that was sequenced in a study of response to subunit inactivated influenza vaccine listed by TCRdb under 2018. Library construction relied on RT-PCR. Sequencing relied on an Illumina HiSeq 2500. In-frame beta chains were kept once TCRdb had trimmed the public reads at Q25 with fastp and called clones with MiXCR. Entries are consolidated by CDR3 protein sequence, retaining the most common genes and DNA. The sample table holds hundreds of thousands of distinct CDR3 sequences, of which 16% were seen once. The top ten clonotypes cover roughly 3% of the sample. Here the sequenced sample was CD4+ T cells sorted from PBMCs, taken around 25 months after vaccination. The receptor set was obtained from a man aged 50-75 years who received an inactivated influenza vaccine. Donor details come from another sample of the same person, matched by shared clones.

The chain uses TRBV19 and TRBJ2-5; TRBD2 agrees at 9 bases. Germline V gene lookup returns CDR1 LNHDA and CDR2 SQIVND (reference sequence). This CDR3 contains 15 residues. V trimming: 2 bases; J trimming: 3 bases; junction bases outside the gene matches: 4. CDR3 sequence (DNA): TGTGCCAGTAGTATACTAGCGGGGTCGGAAGAGACCCAGTACTTC. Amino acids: CASSILAGSEETQYF.

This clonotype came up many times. CDR3 nucleotide sequence: TGTGCCAGCAGTTTGTCCCGGGCTCTGGCCGGGGAGCTGTTTTTT. Protein product: CASSLSRALAGELFF. This sequence joins TRBV12-3 or TRBV12-4 and TRBJ2-2; no clear D. V was cut by 3 bases and J by 6 bases, with 14 bases left in between. This CDR3 spans 15 amino acids.

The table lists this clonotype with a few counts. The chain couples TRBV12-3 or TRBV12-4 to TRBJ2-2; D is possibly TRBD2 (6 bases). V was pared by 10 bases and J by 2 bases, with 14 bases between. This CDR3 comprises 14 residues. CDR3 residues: CAITPGTNTGELFF. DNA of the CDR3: TGTGCCATCACACCCGGGACTAACACCGGGGAGCTGTTTTTT.